This T cell receptor (beta chain) derives from a study of human T cells and chemical hapten exposure. The count of this clonotype is one. TCRdb used MiXCR to reprocess the RACE reads, holding one entry per CDR3 protein. The repertoire includes 150,000 to 200,000 distinct CDR3 sequences, approximately 14% of them detected once, and about 1.7% sits in the top ten. The time point denotes: patch test 1, 2 weeks after DPC sensitization. Treatment in this sample: therapeutic diphenylcyclopropenone sensitization with weekly scalp DPC. The CDR3 covers 14 residues. V dropped 7 bases and J dropped 0 bases, with 13 bases sitting between them.

The receptor comes from a woman in her thirties with alopecia areata. Some clones in this sample may be carry-over from other donors' samples. The sequenced sample was whole blood, obtained in connection with sensitization to the hapten diphenylcyclopropenone (DPC). The chain uses TRBV12-3 or TRBV12-4 and TRBJ2-7; TRBD2 might be the D (6 bases). CDR3 sequence (DNA): TGTGCCAGCACCACTTTCGGGAGCTCCTACGAGCAGTACTTC. Protein: CASTTFGSSYEQYF.